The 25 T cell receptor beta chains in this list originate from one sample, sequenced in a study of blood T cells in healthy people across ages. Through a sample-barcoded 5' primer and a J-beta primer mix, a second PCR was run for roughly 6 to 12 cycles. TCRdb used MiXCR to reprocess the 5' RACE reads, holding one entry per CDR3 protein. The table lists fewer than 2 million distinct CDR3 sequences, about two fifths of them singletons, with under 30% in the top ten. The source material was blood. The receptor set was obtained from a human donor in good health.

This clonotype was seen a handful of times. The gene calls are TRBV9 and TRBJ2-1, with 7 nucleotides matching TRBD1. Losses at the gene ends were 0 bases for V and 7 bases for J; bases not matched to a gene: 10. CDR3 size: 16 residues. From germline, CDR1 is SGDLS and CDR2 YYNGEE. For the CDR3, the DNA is TGTGCCAGCAGCGTAGAAGGGGGCGCAAATGAAAATGAGCAGTTCTTC. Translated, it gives CASSVEGGANENEQFF.

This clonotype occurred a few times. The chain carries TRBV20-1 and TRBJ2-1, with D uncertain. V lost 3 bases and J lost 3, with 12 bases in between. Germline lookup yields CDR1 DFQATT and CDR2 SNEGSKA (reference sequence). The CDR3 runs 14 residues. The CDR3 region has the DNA TGCAGTGCTAGGCGAGCCGCCAACTACAATGAGCAGTTCTTC. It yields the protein CSARRAANYNEQFF.

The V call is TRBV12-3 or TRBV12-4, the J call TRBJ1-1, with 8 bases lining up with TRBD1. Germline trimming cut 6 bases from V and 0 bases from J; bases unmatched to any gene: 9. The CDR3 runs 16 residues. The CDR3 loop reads CASSWGQEHMNTEAFF. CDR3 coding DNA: TGTGCCAGCAGCTGGGGACAGGAACACATGAACACTGAAGCTTTCTTT.

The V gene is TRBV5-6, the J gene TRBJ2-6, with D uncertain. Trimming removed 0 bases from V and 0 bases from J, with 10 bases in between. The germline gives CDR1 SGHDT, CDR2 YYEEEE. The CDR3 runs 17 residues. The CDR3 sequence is CASSLVAGPSGANVLTF. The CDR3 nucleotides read TGTGCCAGCAGCTTGGTGGCAGGTCCCTCTGGGGCCAACGTCCTGACTTTC.

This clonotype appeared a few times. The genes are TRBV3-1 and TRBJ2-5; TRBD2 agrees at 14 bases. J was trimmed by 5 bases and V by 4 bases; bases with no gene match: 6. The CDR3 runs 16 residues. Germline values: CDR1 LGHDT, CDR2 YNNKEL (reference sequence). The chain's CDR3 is CASSRPGLAGVETQYF. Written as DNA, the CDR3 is TGTGCCAGCAGCCGACCGGGACTAGCGGGGGTTGAGACCCAGTACTTC.

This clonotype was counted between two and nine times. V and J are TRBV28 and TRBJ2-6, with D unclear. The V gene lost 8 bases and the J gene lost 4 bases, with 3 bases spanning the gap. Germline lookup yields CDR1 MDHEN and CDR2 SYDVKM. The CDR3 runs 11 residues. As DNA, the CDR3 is TGTGCCAGCGAGGGGGCCAACGTCCTGACTTTC. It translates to CASEGANVLTF. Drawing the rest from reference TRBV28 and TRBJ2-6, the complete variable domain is DVKVTQSSRYLVKRTGEKVFLECVQDMDHENMFWYRQDPGLGLRLIYFSYDVKMKEKGDIPEGYSVSREKKERFSLILESASTNQTSMYLCASEGANVLTFGAGSRLTVL.

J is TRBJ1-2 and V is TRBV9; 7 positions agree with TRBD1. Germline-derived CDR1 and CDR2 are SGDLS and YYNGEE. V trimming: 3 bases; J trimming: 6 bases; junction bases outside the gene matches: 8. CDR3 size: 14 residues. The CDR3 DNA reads TGTGCCAGCAGCGCTCAGGGGGGATGGGATGGCTACACCTTC. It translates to CASSAQGGWDGYTF.

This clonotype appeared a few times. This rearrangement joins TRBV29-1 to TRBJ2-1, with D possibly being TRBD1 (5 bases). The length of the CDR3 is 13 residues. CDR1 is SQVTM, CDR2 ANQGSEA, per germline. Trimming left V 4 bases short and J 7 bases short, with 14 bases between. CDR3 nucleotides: TGCAGCGTTGCAGGGAAACTCAGGAATGAGCAGTTCTTC. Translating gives CSVAGKLRNEQFF.

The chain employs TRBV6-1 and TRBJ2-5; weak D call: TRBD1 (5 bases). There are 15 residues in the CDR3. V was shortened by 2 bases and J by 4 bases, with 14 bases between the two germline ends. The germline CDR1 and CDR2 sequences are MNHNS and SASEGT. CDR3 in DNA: TGTGCCAGCAGTGAATTGGGAACAGGCCGAGAGACCCAGTACTTC. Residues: CASSELGTGRETQYF.

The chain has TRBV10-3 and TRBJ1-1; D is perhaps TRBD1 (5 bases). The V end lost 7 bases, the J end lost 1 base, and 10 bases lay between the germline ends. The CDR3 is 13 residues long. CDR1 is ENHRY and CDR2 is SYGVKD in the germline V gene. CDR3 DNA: TGTGCCATCAAGGGACTGACGAACACTGAAGCTTTCTTT. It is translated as CAIKGLTNTEAFF.

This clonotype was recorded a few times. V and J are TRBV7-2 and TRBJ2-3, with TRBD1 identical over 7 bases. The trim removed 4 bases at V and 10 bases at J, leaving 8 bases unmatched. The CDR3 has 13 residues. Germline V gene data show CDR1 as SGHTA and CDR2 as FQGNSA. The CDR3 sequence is CASSSPGGWAQYF. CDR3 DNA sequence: TGTGCCAGCAGCTCCCCAGGGGGTTGGGCGCAGTATTTT. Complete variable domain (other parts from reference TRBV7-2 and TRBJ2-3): GAGVSQSPSNKVTEKGKDVELRCDPISGHTALYWYRQSLGQGLEFLIYFQGNSAPDKSGLPSDRFSAERTGGSVSTLTIQRTQQEDSAVYLCASSSPGGWAQYFGPGTRLTVL.

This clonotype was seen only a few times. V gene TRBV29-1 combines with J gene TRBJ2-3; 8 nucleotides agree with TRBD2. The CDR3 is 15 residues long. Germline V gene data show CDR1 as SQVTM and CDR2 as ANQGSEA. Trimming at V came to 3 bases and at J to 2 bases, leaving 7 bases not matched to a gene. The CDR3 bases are TGCAGCGTTGAGTCTCTAGCGGGTCTCACAGATACGCAGTATTTT. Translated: CSVESLAGLTDTQYF.

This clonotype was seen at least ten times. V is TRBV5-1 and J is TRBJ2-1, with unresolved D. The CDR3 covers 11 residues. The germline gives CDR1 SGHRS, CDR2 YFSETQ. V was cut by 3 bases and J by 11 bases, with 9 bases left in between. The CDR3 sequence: CASSSEPQQFF. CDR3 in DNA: TGCGCCAGCAGCTCCGAGCCCCAGCAGTTCTTC.

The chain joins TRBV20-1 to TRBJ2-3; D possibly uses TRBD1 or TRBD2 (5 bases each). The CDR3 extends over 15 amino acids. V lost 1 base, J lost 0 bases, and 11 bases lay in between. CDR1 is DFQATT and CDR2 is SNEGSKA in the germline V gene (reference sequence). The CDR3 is CSARVLGRSTDTQYF. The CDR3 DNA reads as TGCAGTGCTAGAGTCCTGGGACGAAGCACAGATACGCAGTATTTT.

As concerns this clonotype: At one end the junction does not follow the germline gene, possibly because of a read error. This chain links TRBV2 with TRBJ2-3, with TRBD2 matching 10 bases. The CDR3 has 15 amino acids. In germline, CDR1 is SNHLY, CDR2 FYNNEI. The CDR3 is CAGSTGLASTDTRYF. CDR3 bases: TGTGCCGGCAGTACGGGACTAGCGTCGACAGATACGCGGTATTTT.

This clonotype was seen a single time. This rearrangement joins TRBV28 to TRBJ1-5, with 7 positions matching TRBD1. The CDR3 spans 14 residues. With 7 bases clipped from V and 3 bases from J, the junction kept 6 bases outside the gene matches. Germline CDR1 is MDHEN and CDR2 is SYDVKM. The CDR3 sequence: CASNEQGPNQPQHF. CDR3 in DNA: TGTGCCAGCAACGAACAGGGGCCCAATCAGCCCCAGCATTTT.

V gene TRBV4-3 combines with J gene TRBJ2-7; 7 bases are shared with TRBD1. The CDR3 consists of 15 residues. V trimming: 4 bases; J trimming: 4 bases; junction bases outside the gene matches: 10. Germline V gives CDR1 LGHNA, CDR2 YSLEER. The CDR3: CASSLRQGEGYEQYF. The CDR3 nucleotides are TGCGCCAGCAGCCTGAGACAGGGAGAAGGTTACGAGCAGTACTTC.

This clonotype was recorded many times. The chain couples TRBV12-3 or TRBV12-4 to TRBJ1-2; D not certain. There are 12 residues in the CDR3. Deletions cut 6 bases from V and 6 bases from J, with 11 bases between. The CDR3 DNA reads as TGTGCCAGCAGCTTATTAGGGAATGGCTACACCTTC. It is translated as CASSLLGNGYTF.

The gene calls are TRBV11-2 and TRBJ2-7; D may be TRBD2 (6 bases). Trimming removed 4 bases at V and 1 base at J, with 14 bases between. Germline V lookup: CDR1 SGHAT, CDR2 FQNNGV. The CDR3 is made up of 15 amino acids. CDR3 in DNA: TGTGCCAGCAGCTGGGACGGGGGAATATCCTACGAGCAGTACTTC. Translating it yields CASSWDGGISYEQYF. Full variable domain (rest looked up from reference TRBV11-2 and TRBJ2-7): EAGVAQSPRYKIIEKRQSVAFWCNPISGHATLYWYQQILGQGPKLLIQFQNNGVVDDSQLPKDRFSAERLKGVDSTLKIQPAKLEDSAVYLCASSWDGGISYEQYFGPGTRLTVT.

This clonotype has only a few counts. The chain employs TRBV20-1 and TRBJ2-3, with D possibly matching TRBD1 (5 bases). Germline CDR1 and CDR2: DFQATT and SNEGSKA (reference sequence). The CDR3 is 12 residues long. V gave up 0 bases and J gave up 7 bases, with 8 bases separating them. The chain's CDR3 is CSAREGRYTQYF. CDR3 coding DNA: TGCAGTGCTAGAGAGGGGCGGTATACGCAGTATTTT.

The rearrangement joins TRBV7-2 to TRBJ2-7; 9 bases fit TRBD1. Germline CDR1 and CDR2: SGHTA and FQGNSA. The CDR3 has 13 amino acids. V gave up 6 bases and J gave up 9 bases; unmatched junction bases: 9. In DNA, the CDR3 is TGTGCCAGCAGGGGACAGGGAGAGGCGTGGCAGTACTTC. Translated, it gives CASRGQGEAWQYF.

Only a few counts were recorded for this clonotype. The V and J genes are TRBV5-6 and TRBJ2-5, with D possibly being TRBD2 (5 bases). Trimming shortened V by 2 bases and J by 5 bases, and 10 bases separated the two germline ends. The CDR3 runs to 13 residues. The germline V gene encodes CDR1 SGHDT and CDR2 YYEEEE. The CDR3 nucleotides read TGTGCCAGCAGCTTTTGGACGGGGGAGACCCAGTACTTC. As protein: CASSFWTGETQYF.

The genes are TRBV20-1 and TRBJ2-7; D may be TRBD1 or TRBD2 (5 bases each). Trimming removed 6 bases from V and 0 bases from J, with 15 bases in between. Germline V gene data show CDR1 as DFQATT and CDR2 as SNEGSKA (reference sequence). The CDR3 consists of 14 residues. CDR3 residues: CSAPGRLSSYEQYF. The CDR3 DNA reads TGCAGTGCCCCGGGACGGTTGAGCTCCTACGAGCAGTACTTC.

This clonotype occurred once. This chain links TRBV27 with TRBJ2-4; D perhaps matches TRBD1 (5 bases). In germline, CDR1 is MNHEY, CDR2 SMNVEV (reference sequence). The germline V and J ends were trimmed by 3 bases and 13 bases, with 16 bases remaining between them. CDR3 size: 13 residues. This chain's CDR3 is CASSFLPDNEQYF. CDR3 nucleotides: TGTGCCAGCAGTTTCCTGCCGGACAATGAGCAGTACTTC.

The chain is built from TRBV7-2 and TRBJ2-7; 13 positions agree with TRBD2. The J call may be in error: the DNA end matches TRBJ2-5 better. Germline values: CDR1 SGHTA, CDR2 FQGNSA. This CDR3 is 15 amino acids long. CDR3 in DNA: TGTGCCAGCAGCTCACTAGCGGGAGGGATGGAGACCCAGTACTTC. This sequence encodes CASSSLAGGMETQYF.